One and the same sample provided the 32 T cell receptor beta chains below, sequenced in a study of blood T cell repertoires in COVID-19. TCRdb keeps only in-frame clones here, not all; method: immunoSEQ multiplex PCR. The data show some 150,000 clones, over 60% seen once. What was sequenced was peripheral blood. The receptors originated from a man of 80 years or more with acute or convalescent COVID-19.

The genes are TRBV21-1 and TRBJ1-6. TRBV21-1 is termed a pseudogene. The CDR3 has 15 residues. The CDR3 loop is CASSSLGGVGSPLHF. CDR3 DNA: TGTGCCAGCAGCTCCCTGGGGGGTGTAGGTTCACCCCTCCACTTT.

The rearrangement uses TRBV5-3 and TRBJ2-5; D may be TRBD1 (6 bases). TRBV5-3 is treated as an ORF (open reading frame) with a function not yet certain. The V end lost 4 bases, the J end lost 2 bases, and 18 bases lay between the germline ends. The CDR3 loop spans 16 amino acids. The CDR3 reads CARSRPQGQLQETQYF. For the CDR3, the DNA is TGTGCCAGAAGCCGACCCCAGGGACAACTACAAGAGACCCAGTACTTC.

The chain links TRBV5-1 to TRBJ2-5; 9 bases fit TRBD2. Germline lookup yields CDR1 SGHRS and CDR2 YFSETQ. This CDR3 has 16 residues. V trimming: 0 bases; J trimming: 5 bases; junction bases outside the gene matches: 8. The CDR3 sequence is CASSLEVAGDRETQYF. The CDR3 bases are TGCGCCAGCAGCTTGGAGGTAGCGGGGGATCGGGAGACCCAGTACTTC.

The rearrangement uses TRBV5-1 and TRBJ2-7; TRBD1 agrees at 7 bases. V was pared by 4 bases and J by 2 bases, with 9 bases of the junction left unmatched. Germline CDR1 is SGHRS and CDR2 is YFSETQ. The CDR3 runs 15 residues. The chain's CDR3 is CASSPVRTGPYEQYF. The CDR3 nucleotides read TGCGCCAGCAGCCCGGTAAGGACAGGCCCCTACGAGCAGTACTTC. The full variable domain, rest sourced from reference TRBV5-1 and TRBJ2-7, is KAGVTQTPRYLIKTRGQQVTLSCSPISGHRSVSWYQQTPGQGLQFLFEYFSETQRNKGNFPGRFSGRQFSNSRSEMNVSTLELGDSALYLCASSPVRTGPYEQYFGPGTRLTVT.

The genes are TRBV28 and TRBJ2-3, with 8 bases aligning to TRBD2. The J segment lost 3 bases and the V segment lost 6 bases, leaving 8 bases of the junction unmatched. From germline, CDR1 is MDHEN and CDR2 SYDVKM. The CDR3 totals 15 residues. CDR3 coding DNA: TGTGCCAGCAGCTCCGGGGGGGCGGAGACAGATACGCAGTATTTT. Its protein product is CASSSGGAETDTQYF.

The CDR3 nucleotides are TGTGCCAGCAGCTTAGACTTCGGCGGGGGGAACTATGGCTACACCTTC. It specifies CASSLDFGGGNYGYTF. The chain employs TRBV7-9 and TRBJ1-2, with D tentatively TRBD1 (5 bases). CDR3 length: 16 amino acids. CDR1 is SEHNR and CDR2 is FQNEAQ in the germline V gene (reference sequence). Trimming pared 1 base from V and 2 bases from J, leaving 14 bases between.

The rearrangement links TRBV9 to TRBJ1-6, with a possible D match to TRBD1 (6 bases). This CDR3 region has 15 residues. The germline V and J ends were trimmed by 0 bases and 9 bases, with 13 bases remaining between them. Germline CDR1 and CDR2: SGDLS and YYNGEE. The CDR3: CASSVDSRGSSPLHF. DNA of the CDR3: TGTGCCAGCAGCGTAGACAGCAGGGGATCTTCACCCCTCCACTTT. The entire variable domain, with the rest obtained from reference TRBV9 and TRBJ1-6, is as follows: DSGVTQTPKHLITATGQRVTLRCSPRSGDLSVYWYQQSLDQGLQFLIQYYNGEERAKGNILERFSAQQFPDLHSELNLSSLELGDSALYFCASSVDSRGSSPLHFGNGTRLTVT.

The chain employs TRBV9 and TRBJ2-1; 12 nucleotides align to TRBD2. The CDR3 has 17 amino acids. Trimming took 3 bases from V and 7 from J; bases not matched to a gene: 11. The germline CDR1 and CDR2 sequences are SGDLS and YYNGEE. CDR3 sequence (DNA): TGTGCCAGCAGCGAAGGACTAGCGGGGTCCCGTGCAAATGAGCAGTTCTTC. It encodes CASSEGLAGSRANEQFF.

This clone appeared a single time. This chain joins TRBV4-1 and TRBJ2-3, with D possibly TRBD2 on 7 matching bases. Germline V CDR1 and CDR2: MGHRA, YSYEKL. V was pared by 2 bases and J by 0 bases, with 12 bases between. The CDR3 loop spans 16 amino acids. This chain's CDR3 is CASSQRGGGSTDTQYF. CDR3 bases: TGCGCCAGCAGCCAACGAGGGGGGGGAAGCACAGATACGCAGTATTTT.

The count of this clone is one. The rearrangement links TRBV27 to TRBJ2-3, with 9 nucleotides matching TRBD2. Germline CDR1 reads MNHEY; CDR2 reads SMNVEV (reference sequence). The CDR3 length is 16 residues. The V gene end was trimmed by 2 bases and the J gene end by 5 bases; junction bases not matched to a gene: 8. The CDR3 sequence: CASSLKWRGGRDTQYF. The CDR3 DNA reads TGTGCCAGCAGTTTAAAGTGGCGGGGGGGCAGAGATACGCAGTATTTT.

The CDR3 loop is CASSMGQMNTGELFF. The CDR3 bases are TGTGCCAGTAGTATGGGACAGATGAACACCGGGGAGCTGTTTTTT. The chain has TRBV19 and TRBJ2-2, with TRBD1 identical over 7 bases. J gave up 1 base and V 3 bases, and 2 bases lay outside the gene matches. CDR1 and CDR2 (germline): LNHDA, SQIVND (reference sequence). The CDR3 has 15 residues.

V gene TRBV27 combines with J gene TRBJ2-1; a weak D match, TRBD1 (6 bases). The V end lost 3 bases, the J end lost 7 bases, and 10 bases lay between the germline ends. CDR1 is MNHEY, CDR2 SMNVEV, per germline (reference sequence). The CDR3 has 13 amino acids. DNA of the CDR3: TGTGCCAGCAGTTTCAGAAGGGGGAATGAGCAGTTCTTC. Translation gives CASSFRRGNEQFF.

V and J are TRBV11-3 and TRBJ1-5; 8 bases map to TRBD1. V gave up 4 bases and J gave up 5 bases; unmatched junction bases: 7. The CDR3 sequence is 15 residues long. Germline V gene data show CDR1 as SGHNT and CDR2 as YENEEA. CDR3 protein: CASSSGQGGDQPQHF. The CDR3 nucleotides read TGTGCCAGCAGCTCCGGACAGGGAGGGGATCAGCCCCAGCATTTT. Full variable domain (outside the CDR3, taken from reference TRBV11-3 and TRBJ1-5): EAGVVQSPRYKIIEKKQPVAFWCNPISGHNTLYWYLQNLGQGPELLIRYENEEAVDDSQLPKDRFSAERLKGVDSTLKIQPAELGDSAVYLCASSSGQGGDQPQHFGDGTRLSIL.

V gene TRBV3-1 (or the pseudogene TRBV3-2) combines with J gene TRBJ2-3; D call uncertain. CDR3 length equals 14 residues. The V end was cut by 6 bases, the J end by 2 bases, with 12 bases between. Germline CDR1 LGHDT, CDR2 YNNKEL (reference sequence). CDR3 loop: CASRERLDTDTQYF. The CDR3 DNA sequence: TGTGCCAGCAGAGAGCGTTTGGACACAGATACGCAGTATTTT.

This clone showed up just once. This rearrangement joins TRBV13 to TRBJ1-2, with no clear D. CDR3 length: 14 amino acids. Trimming left V 5 bases short and J 6 bases short, with 16 bases between. Per germline, CDR1 PRHDT and CDR2 FYEKMQ (reference sequence). CDR3 DNA sequence: TGTGCCAGCAGCAGACGGACGGGAGGGCATGGCTACACCTTC. This translates into CASSRRTGGHGYTF. The full variable domain, its missing parts supplied by reference TRBV13 and TRBJ1-2, is AAGVIQSPRHLIKEKRETATLKCYPIPRHDTVYWYQQGPGQDPQFLISFYEKMQSDKGSIPDRFSAQQFSDYHSELNMSSLELGDSALYFCASSRRTGGHGYTFGSGTRLTVV.

The chain links TRBV5-1 to TRBJ2-5; TRBD1 aligns across 10 bases. This CDR3 comprises 14 residues. The J segment lost 2 bases and the V segment lost 4 bases, leaving 2 bases of the junction unmatched. From germline, CDR1 is SGHRS and CDR2 YFSETQ. CDR3 in amino acids: CASSKGQGQETQYF. DNA of the CDR3: TGCGCCAGCAGCAAGGGACAGGGGCAAGAGACCCAGTACTTC.

J is TRBJ2-5 and V is TRBV5-1; 8 bases are shared with TRBD2. This CDR3 contains 15 residues. CDR1 and CDR2 from the germline V gene are SGHRS and YFSETQ. V was pared by 5 bases and J by 5 bases, with 11 bases of the junction left unmatched. The CDR3 coding sequence is TGCGCCAGCAGTCCGGGGGGGCTAGTACGGGAGACCCAGTACTTC. Its protein product is CASSPGGLVRETQYF.

The chain joins TRBV18 to TRBJ1-2, with D tentatively TRBD1 (5 bases). The germline V gene encodes CDR1 KGHSH and CDR2 LQKENI. Trimming took off 3 bases at V and 6 bases at J, with 17 bases between the two ends. This CDR3 spans 15 amino acids. In DNA form, the CDR3 reads TGTGCCAGCTCACCCGATTTCGGGGGTGTTGATGGCTACACCTTC. Protein: CASSPDFGGVDGYTF.

J is TRBJ1-1 and V is TRBV5-4; a possible D gene is TRBD1 (6 bases). This CDR3 contains 15 residues. Deletions cut 3 bases from V and 6 bases from J, with 18 bases between. Germline-derived CDR1 and CDR2 are SGHNT and YYREEE (reference sequence). The CDR3 protein is CASSSTKGGQAEAFF. CDR3 DNA sequence: TGTGCCAGCAGCTCGACGAAGGGGGGGCAGGCTGAAGCTTTCTTT. The variable domain in full, completed from reference TRBV5-4 and TRBJ1-1, reads ETGVTQSPTHLIKTRGQQVTLRCSSQSGHNTVSWYQQALGQGPQFIFQYYREEENGRGNFPPRFSGLQFPNYSSELNVNALELDDSALYLCASSSTKGGQAEAFFGQGTRLTVV.

In this sample, this clone turned up once. This chain connects TRBV2 to TRBJ2-2; tentatively, D is TRBD1 (6 bases). The germline CDR1 and CDR2 sequences are SNHLY and FYNNEI. With 6 bases removed from V and 6 bases from J, the gap between germline ends came to 17 bases. The CDR3 consists of 15 residues. CDR3 nucleotide sequence: TGTGCCAGCAGGGGCCCAGGGGCGGTTGCCGGGGAGCTGTTTTTT. Encoded protein: CASRGPGAVAGELFF.

The V and J genes are TRBV19 and TRBJ1-5; tentatively, D is TRBD1 (5 bases). The V end lost 5 bases, the J end lost 0 bases, and 14 bases lay between the germline ends. Per the germline V gene, CDR1 is LNHDA and CDR2 is SQIVND (reference sequence). The CDR3 length is 16 residues. CDR3 in DNA: TGTGCCAGTAGTCCTTCTAGGCAGGGTAGCAATCAGCCCCAGCATTTT. Encoded protein: CASSPSRQGSNQPQHF.

The chain is built from TRBV6-5 and TRBJ2-7, with 8 bases fitting TRBD1. The CDR3 is 12 residues long. CDR1 and CDR2 from the germline V gene are MNHEY and SVGAGI. The V and J ends lost 11 bases and 3 bases, in that order; junction bases with no gene match: 6. CDR3: CALRTGSYEQYF. The CDR3 DNA sequence: TGTGCCCTCAGGACAGGGAGCTACGAGCAGTACTTC.

In DNA, the CDR3 is TGCGCCAGCAGCCTGGACAGGGTCTATGGCTACACCTTC. This codes for CASSLDRVYGYTF. The rearrangement uses TRBV5-1 and TRBJ1-2; 8 nucleotides align to TRBD1. Germline CDR1 is SGHRS and CDR2 is YFSETQ. J lost 4 bases, V lost 4 bases, and 3 bases had no gene match. The CDR3 runs to 13 residues.

This clone was seen more than once but under ten times. The J gene is TRBJ2-1, the V gene TRBV30; no clear D gene. CDR3 size: 13 residues. Germline CDR1 reads GTSNPN; CDR2 reads SVGIG (reference sequence). Trimming pared 0 bases from V and 4 bases from J, leaving 7 bases between. Written as DNA, the CDR3 is TGTGCCTGGAGTGTAATCCCTTACAATGAGCAGTTCTTC. It yields the protein CAWSVIPYNEQFF.

This clone was counted only a few times. Here the CDR3 DNA reads TGTGCCAGCAGCCGGGGACAGGTTCTTGGCTACACCTTC. It yields the protein CASSRGQVLGYTF. The chain combines TRBV4-2 with TRBJ1-2; 8 positions match TRBD1. The CDR3 consists of 13 residues. Trimming at V came to 4 bases and at J to 7 bases, leaving 5 bases not matched to a gene. CDR1 is LGHNA and CDR2 is YNFKEQ in the germline V gene.

The V and J genes are TRBV5-1 and TRBJ2-5, with D possibly being TRBD2 (6 bases). Germline V gives CDR1 SGHRS, CDR2 YFSETQ. V was clipped by 0 bases and J by 9 bases, with 18 bases between them. The CDR3 loop spans 15 amino acids. The CDR3 sequence: CASSLVLAEDRSQYF. CDR3 sequence (DNA): TGCGCCAGCAGCTTGGTACTAGCAGAGGATCGGTCCCAGTACTTC.

The V and J genes are TRBV14 and TRBJ2-3; D is possibly TRBD1 (6 bases). The CDR3 has 17 residues. Trimming removed 4 bases at V and 3 bases at J, with 20 bases between. In germline, CDR1 is SGHDN, CDR2 FVKESK. The CDR3 DNA reads TGTGCCAGCAGCCCATTCCTGGTCGGGACACATACAGATACGCAGTATTTT. Protein sequence: CASSPFLVGTHTDTQYF.

J is TRBJ2-2 and V is TRBV15; 8 bases agree with TRBD1. Trimming at V came to 0 bases and at J to 4 bases, leaving 7 bases not matched to a gene. The CDR3 length is 17 residues. Germline-derived CDR1 and CDR2 are LNHNV and YYDKDF (reference sequence). The CDR3 coding sequence is TGTGCCACCAGCAGAGACCCACAGGGGGGAGGCACCGGGGAGCTGTTTTTT. Translated: CATSRDPQGGGTGELFF.

J is TRBJ2-3 and V is TRBV18, with 9 bases matching TRBD1. CDR1 KGHSH and CDR2 LQKENI come from the germline V gene. CDR3 length: 15 amino acids. V shed 3 bases and J 3 bases; nucleotides not matched to a gene: 4. The CDR3 is CASSPGQGGTDTQYF. CDR3 bases: TGTGCCAGCTCACCGGGACAGGGTGGGACAGATACGCAGTATTTT.

The chain employs TRBV25-1 and TRBJ1-1; no firm D call. The CDR3 extends over 11 amino acids. Looked up from germline, CDR1 is MGHDK and CDR2 is SYGVNS. V was clipped by 6 bases and J by 7 bases, with 9 bases between them. The CDR3 region has the DNA TGTGCCAGCAGGGGAGTATTTGAAGCTTTCTTT. Translated, it gives CASRGVFEAFF.

The genes are TRBV28 and TRBJ1-1, with 7 positions matching TRBD1. Trimming at V came to 10 bases and at J to 3 bases, leaving 11 bases not matched to a gene. This CDR3 is built from 14 residues. CDR1 and CDR2 (germline): MDHEN, SYDVKM. CDR3 DNA sequence: TGTGCCACGTTCGAAGGAGACAGGGACACTGAAGCTTTCTTT. Translation: CATFEGDRDTEAFF.

The gene calls are TRBV11-3 and TRBJ2-3, with D possibly TRBD2 on 5 matching bases. Trimming took 3 bases from V and 2 from J, leaving 15 bases between them. This CDR3 is built from 16 residues. In germline, CDR1 is SGHNT, CDR2 YENEEA. The CDR3 loop is CASSLGKDWSTDTQYF. Written as DNA, the CDR3 is TGTGCCAGCAGCTTGGGTAAGGACTGGTCCACAGATACGCAGTATTTT.